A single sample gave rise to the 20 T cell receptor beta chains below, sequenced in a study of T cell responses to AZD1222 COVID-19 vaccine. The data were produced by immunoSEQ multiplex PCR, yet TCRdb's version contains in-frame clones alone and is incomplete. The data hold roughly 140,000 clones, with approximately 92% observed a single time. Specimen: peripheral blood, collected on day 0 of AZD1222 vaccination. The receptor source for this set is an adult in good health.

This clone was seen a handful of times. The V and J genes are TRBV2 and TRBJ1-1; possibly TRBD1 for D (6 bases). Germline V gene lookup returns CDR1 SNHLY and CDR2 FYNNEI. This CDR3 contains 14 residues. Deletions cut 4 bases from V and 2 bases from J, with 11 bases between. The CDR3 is CASSARGLNTEAFF. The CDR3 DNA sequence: TGTGCCAGCAGTGCGCGGGGGCTTAACACTGAAGCTTTCTTT.

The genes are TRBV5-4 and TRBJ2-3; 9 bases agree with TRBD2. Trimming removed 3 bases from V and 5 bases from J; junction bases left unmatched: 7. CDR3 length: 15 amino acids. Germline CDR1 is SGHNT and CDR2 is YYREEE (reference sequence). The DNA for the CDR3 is TGTGCCAGCAGCTCCTTAGCGGGAGACATAGATACGCAGTATTTT. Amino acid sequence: CASSSLAGDIDTQYF.

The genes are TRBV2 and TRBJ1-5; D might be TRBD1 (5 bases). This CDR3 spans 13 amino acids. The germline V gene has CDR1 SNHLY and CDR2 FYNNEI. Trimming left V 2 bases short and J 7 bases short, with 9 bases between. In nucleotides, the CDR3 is TGTGCCAGCAGTGAACGAGGGGTGCAGCCCCAGCATTTT. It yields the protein CASSERGVQPQHF. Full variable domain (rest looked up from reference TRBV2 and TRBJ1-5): EPEVTQTPSHQVTQMGQEVILRCVPISNHLYFYWYRQILGQKVEFLVSFYNNEISEKSEIFDDQFSVERPDGSNFTLKIRSTKLEDSAMYFCASSERGVQPQHFGDGTRLSIL.

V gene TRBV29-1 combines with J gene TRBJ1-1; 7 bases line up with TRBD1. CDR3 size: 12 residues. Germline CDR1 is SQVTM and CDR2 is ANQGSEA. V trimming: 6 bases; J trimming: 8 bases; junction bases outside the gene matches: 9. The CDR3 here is CSVGGGAREAFF. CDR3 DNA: TGCAGCGTGGGAGGGGGCGCGAGGGAAGCTTTCTTT.

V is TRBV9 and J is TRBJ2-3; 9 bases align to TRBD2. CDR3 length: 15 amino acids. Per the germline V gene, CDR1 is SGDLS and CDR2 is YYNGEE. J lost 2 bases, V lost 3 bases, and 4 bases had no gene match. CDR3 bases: TGTGCCAGCAGCGAAGGACTAGCGCCCACAGATACGCAGTATTTT. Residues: CASSEGLAPTDTQYF.

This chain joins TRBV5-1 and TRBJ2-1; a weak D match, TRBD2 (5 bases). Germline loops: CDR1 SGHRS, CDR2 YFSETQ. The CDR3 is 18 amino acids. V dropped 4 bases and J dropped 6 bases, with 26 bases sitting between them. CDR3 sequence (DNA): TGCGCCAGCAGCCTGAACCCGGTTCCTAGCCACCTATCCAATGAGCAGTTCTTC. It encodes CASSLNPVPSHLSNEQFF. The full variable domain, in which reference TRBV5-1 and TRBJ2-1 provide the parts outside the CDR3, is KAGVTQTPRYLIKTRGQQVTLSCSPISGHRSVSWYQQTPGQGLQFLFEYFSETQRNKGNFPGRFSGRQFSNSRSEMNVSTLELGDSALYLCASSLNPVPSHLSNEQFFGPGTRLTVL.

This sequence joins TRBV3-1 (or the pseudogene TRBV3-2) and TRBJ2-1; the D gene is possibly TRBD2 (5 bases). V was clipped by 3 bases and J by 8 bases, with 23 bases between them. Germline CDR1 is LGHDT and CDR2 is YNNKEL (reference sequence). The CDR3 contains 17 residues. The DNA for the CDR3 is TGTGCCAGCAGCCACTATGGGGTAGGCGGGCCCCATGATGAGCAGTTCTTC. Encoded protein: CASSHYGVGGPHDEQFF.

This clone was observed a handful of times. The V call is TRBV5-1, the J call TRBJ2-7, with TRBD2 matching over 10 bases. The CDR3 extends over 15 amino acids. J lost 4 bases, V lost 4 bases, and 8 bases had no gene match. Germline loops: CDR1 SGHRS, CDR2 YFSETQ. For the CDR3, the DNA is TGCGCCAGCAGCCCCCGGACTAGCGGATTGTACGAGCAGTACTTC. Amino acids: CASSPRTSGLYEQYF.

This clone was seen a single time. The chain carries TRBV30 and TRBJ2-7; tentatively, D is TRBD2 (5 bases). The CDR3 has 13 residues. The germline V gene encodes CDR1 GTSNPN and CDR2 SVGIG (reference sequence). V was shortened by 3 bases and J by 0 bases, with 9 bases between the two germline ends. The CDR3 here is CAWSRGSSYEQYF. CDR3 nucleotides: TGTGCCTGGAGCCGGGGTAGCTCCTACGAGCAGTACTTC.

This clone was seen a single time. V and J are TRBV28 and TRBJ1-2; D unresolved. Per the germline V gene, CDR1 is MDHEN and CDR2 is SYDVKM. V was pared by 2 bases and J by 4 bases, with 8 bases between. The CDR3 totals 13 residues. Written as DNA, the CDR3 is TGTGCCAGCAGTTTAATAGGCCGCTATGGCTACACCTTC. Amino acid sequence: CASSLIGRYGYTF.

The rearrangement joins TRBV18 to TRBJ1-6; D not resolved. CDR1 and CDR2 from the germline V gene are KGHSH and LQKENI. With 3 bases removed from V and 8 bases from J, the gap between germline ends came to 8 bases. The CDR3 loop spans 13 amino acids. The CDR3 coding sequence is TGTGCCAGCTCACCGGACGGTGATTCACCCCTCCACTTT. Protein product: CASSPDGDSPLHF.

Here the CDR3 reads CASSLGGEGEKLFF. CDR3 bases: TGTGCCAGCAGCTTAGGGGGAGAGGGTGAAAAACTGTTTTTT. This chain connects TRBV7-9 to TRBJ1-4; D is unclear. The V end lost 1 base, the J end lost 7 bases, and 10 bases lay between the germline ends. This CDR3 has 14 amino acids. From germline, CDR1 is SEHNR and CDR2 FQNEAQ (reference sequence). Full variable domain (outside the CDR3, taken from reference TRBV7-9 and TRBJ1-4): DTGVSQNPRHKITKRGQNVTFRCDPISEHNRLYWYRQTLGQGPEFLTYFQNEAQLEKSRLLSDRFSAERPKGSFSTLEIQRTEQGDSAMYLCASSLGGEGEKLFFGSGTQLSVL.

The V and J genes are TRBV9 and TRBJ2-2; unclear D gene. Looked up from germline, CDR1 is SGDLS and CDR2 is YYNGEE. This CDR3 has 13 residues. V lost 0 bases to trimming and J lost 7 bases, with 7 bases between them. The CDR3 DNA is TGTGCCAGCAGCGTAGTTACCGGCGGGGAGCTGTTTTTT. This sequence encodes CASSVVTGGELFF.

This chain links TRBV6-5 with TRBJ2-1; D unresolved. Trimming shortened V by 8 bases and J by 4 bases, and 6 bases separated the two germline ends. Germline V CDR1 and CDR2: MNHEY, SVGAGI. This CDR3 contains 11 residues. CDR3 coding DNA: TGTGCCAGCGGACCTTACAATGAGCAGTTCTTC. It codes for CASGPYNEQFF.

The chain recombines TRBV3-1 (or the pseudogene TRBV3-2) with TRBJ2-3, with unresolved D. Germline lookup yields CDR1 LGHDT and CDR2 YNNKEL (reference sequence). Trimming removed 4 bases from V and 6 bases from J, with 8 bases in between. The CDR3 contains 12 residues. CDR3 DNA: TGTGCCAGCAGCCCCAGTACTGATACGCAGTATTTT. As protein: CASSPSTDTQYF.

The CDR3 DNA sequence: TGTGCCAGCAGCCAAGCGGACTATGGCTACACCTTC. It codes for CASSQADYGYTF. The chain joins TRBV3-1 (or the pseudogene TRBV3-2) to TRBJ1-2, with no clear D. Trimming took off 1 base at V and 3 bases at J, with 3 bases between the two ends. Per germline, CDR1 LGHDT and CDR2 YNNKEL (reference sequence). The CDR3 has 12 residues.

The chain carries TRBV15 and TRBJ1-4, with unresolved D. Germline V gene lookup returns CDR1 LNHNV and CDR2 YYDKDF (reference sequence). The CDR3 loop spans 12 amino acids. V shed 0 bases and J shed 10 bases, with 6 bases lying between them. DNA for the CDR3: TGTGCCACCAGCAGAGATCGCGGAAAACTGTTTTTT. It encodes CATSRDRGKLFF. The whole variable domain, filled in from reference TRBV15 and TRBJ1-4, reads DAMVIQNPRYQVTQFGKPVTLSCSQTLNHNVMYWYQQKSSQAPKLLFHYYDKDFNNEADTPDNFQSRRPNTSFCFLDIRSPGLGDTAMYLCATSRDRGKLFFGSGTQLSVL.

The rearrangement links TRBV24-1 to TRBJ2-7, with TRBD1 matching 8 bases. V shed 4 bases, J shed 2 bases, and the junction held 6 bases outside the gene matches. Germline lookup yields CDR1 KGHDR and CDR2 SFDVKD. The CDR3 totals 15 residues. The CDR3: CATSEGTGLTYEQYF. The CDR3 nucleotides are TGTGCCACCAGTGAAGGGACAGGACTAACCTACGAGCAGTACTTC.

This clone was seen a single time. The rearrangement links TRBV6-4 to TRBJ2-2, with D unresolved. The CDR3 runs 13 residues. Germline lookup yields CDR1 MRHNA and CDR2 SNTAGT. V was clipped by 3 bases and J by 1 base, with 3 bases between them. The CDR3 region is CASSEGNTGELFF. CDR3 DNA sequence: TGTGCCAGCAGTGAGGGGAACACCGGGGAGCTGTTTTTT.

The CDR3 reads CASSHRTSGRSGEQFF. CDR3 DNA sequence: TGTGCCAGCAGCCATAGGACTAGCGGGAGGTCTGGTGAGCAGTTCTTC. This chain joins TRBV4-2 and TRBJ2-1; 14 nucleotides line up with TRBD2. The CDR3 runs 16 residues. V shed 3 bases, J shed 9 bases, and the junction held 7 bases outside the gene matches. Germline values: CDR1 LGHNA, CDR2 YNFKEQ.